These 27 T cell receptor beta chains were sequenced from one sample in a study of blood T cell repertoires in COVID-19. Measured with immunoSEQ multiplex PCR; TCRdb has only the in-frame clones, and not every one. The sample consists of around 300,000 clones, around 85% of them appearing once. The material sequenced was peripheral blood. All receptors come from a woman in her 70s with acute or convalescent COVID-19.

The chain uses TRBV7-9 and TRBJ1-2; TRBD1 is a possible D gene (5 bases). V was cut by 1 base and J by 8 bases, with 11 bases left in between. The CDR3 has 13 residues. Germline values: CDR1 SEHNR, CDR2 FQNEAQ (reference sequence). Written as DNA, the CDR3 is TGTGCCAGCAGCTTAGTGGGGCTTGGAGGCTACACCTTC. This encodes CASSLVGLGGYTF.

The V call is TRBV6-5, the J call TRBJ1-2; no clear D gene. Germline V gene sequence: CDR1 MNHEY, CDR2 SVGAGI. CDR3 size: 15 residues. V was clipped by 6 bases and J by 4 bases, with 18 bases between them. For the CDR3, the DNA is TGTGCCAGCAGCTTACTGCGGTCGTCAGCCTATGGCTACACCTTC. Translated: CASSLLRSSAYGYTF.

A single count supports this clone. The rearrangement uses TRBV20-1 and TRBJ1-1, with D perhaps matching TRBD1 (6 bases). CDR1 DFQATT and CDR2 SNEGSKA come from the germline V gene (reference sequence). The CDR3 length is 15 residues. Trimming stripped 3 bases from V and 0 bases from J, with 14 bases between. CDR3 region: CSASMGAQMNTEAFF. Written as DNA, the CDR3 is TGCAGTGCTAGTATGGGGGCCCAGATGAACACTGAAGCTTTCTTT.

The rearrangement links TRBV2 to TRBJ1-2, with D possibly being TRBD1 (5 bases). The length of the CDR3 is 12 residues. Trimming shortened V by 10 bases and J by 3 bases, and 12 bases separated the two germline ends. Germline CDR1 reads SNHLY; CDR2 reads FYNNEI. CDR3 DNA: TGTGCCACCACCGGGACTGACTATGGCTACACCTTC. It codes for CATTGTDYGYTF.

This chain connects TRBV3-1 (or the pseudogene TRBV3-2) to TRBJ2-2; no firm D call. CDR1 is LGHDT, CDR2 YNNKEL, per germline (reference sequence). Trimming took off 1 base at V and 7 bases at J, with 10 bases between the two ends. The CDR3 is made up of 14 amino acids. The CDR3 nucleotides read TGTGCCAGCAGCCAAGGACTCGGTGGCGGGGAGCTGTTTTTT. Translating it yields CASSQGLGGGELFF.

V usage is TRBV6-6 and J usage is TRBJ1-5, with a possible D match to TRBD1 (5 bases). Germline-derived CDR1 and CDR2 are MNHNY and SVGAGI (reference sequence). CDR3 length: 13 residues. Trimming stripped 2 bases from V and 6 bases from J, with 8 bases between. CDR3 nucleotide sequence: TGTGCCAGCAGTTACGGGCAGGGTCAGCCCCAGCATTTT. Translation gives CASSYGQGQPQHF.

The gene calls are TRBV12-5 and TRBJ1-1; TRBD1 might be the D (5 bases). This CDR3 contains 14 residues. Germline V lookup: CDR1 LGHNT, CDR2 FRNRAP. The V and J ends lost 5 bases and 11 bases respectively, with 21 bases between them. The CDR3 protein is CASGDAGTGSMAFF. The CDR3 DNA follows: TGTGCTAGTGGTGATGCCGGGACCGGGAGCATGGCTTTCTTT.

This sequence joins TRBV19 and TRBJ2-5; 10 bases map to TRBD2. Per germline, CDR1 LNHDA and CDR2 SQIVND (reference sequence). Losses at the gene ends were 6 bases for V and 5 bases for J; bases not matched to a gene: 9. CDR3 length: 15 amino acids. CDR3 nucleotides: TGTGCCAGTAGCGAACAGCGGGGGGGATGGGAGACCCAGTACTTC. Translated: CASSEQRGGWETQYF.

The CDR3 DNA is TGTGCCAGCAGTGCCTCCAACAAGGGGTTCCCAGATACGCAGTATTTT. Amino acids: CASSASNKGFPDTQYF. V and J are TRBV25-1 and TRBJ2-3; possible D gene TRBD1, 5 bases. Trimming cost V 4 bases and J 4 bases, with 18 bases left between them. Germline V gives CDR1 MGHDK, CDR2 SYGVNS. The CDR3 is made up of 16 amino acids.

The V call is TRBV10-3, the J call TRBJ1-1, with 7 nucleotides matching TRBD1. The trim removed 10 bases at V and 3 bases at J, leaving 8 bases unmatched. Germline CDR1 is ENHRY and CDR2 is SYGVKD. The CDR3 sequence is 13 residues long. CDR3 sequence (DNA): TGTGCCACCCGGACAGGCACGGACACTGAAGCTTTCTTT. Amino acid sequence: CATRTGTDTEAFF.

As DNA, the CDR3 is TGTGCCAGCAAAGGCGGGAGGGACACTGAAGCTTTCTTT. This gives the protein CASKGGRDTEAFF. The chain couples TRBV2 to TRBJ1-1; D ambiguous. The V gene's germline CDR1 is SNHLY and CDR2 FYNNEI. The CDR3 is made up of 13 amino acids. V was pared by 7 bases and J by 3 bases, with 12 bases between.

The chain has TRBV7-3 and TRBJ1-1; TRBD1 is a possible D gene (5 bases). The CDR3 has 14 amino acids. The germline CDR1 and CDR2 sequences are SGHTA and FQGTGA. V was clipped by 5 bases and J by 5 bases, with 15 bases between them. This CDR3 reads CASSHTDGGTEAFF. The DNA of the CDR3 is TGTGCCAGCAGCCATACTGACGGGGGGACTGAAGCTTTCTTT.

With regard to this clone: Other DNA sequences in the same sample also yield this CDR3. The chain employs TRBV3-1 (or the pseudogene TRBV3-2) and TRBJ1-1; a possible D gene is TRBD1 (5 bases). V lost 7 bases to trimming and J lost 4 bases, with 13 bases between them. Germline lookup yields CDR1 LGHDT and CDR2 YNNKEL (reference sequence). The CDR3 runs 13 residues. The CDR3 nucleotides are TGTGCCAGCAAGCGAGGGGAGGGCACTGAAGCTTTCTTT. Encoded protein: CASKRGEGTEAFF.

The chain carries TRBV6-6 and TRBJ2-5; 10 nucleotides agree with TRBD2. Germline CDR1 reads MNHNY; CDR2 reads SVGAGI (reference sequence). With 0 bases clipped from V and 4 bases from J, the junction kept 5 bases outside the gene matches. The CDR3 spans 16 residues. CDR3 region: CASSYSNPSGGETQYF. CDR3 in DNA: TGTGCCAGCAGTTACTCGAATCCTAGCGGGGGAGAGACCCAGTACTTC.

This chain joins TRBV10-3 and TRBJ1-1; D gene ambiguous. Germline loops: CDR1 ENHRY, CDR2 SYGVKD. V lost 11 bases and J lost 5, with 18 bases in between. This CDR3 has 13 residues. The DNA of the CDR3 is TGTGCCTCCGCCGCCACGGGGATGACTGAAGCTTTCTTT. As protein: CASAATGMTEAFF.

This clone occurred a few times. Here the CDR3 DNA reads TGTGCCAGCAGCCAAGGGTCAAGGACTACTAACTATGGCTACACCTTC. It specifies CASSQGSRTTNYGYTF. The chain employs TRBV3-1 (or the pseudogene TRBV3-2) and TRBJ1-2; D remains ambiguous. Germline V gene sequence: CDR1 LGHDT, CDR2 YNNKEL (reference sequence). The CDR3 is made up of 16 amino acids. With 1 base removed from V and 0 bases from J, the gap between germline ends came to 12 bases.

This clone was observed a single time. The chain couples TRBV5-6 to TRBJ2-1; the D gene is possibly TRBD2 (6 bases). The CDR3 spans 15 residues. V lost 2 bases and J lost 5, with 14 bases in between. The germline CDR1 and CDR2 sequences are SGHDT and YYEEEE. CDR3 DNA: TGTGCCAGCAGCTTCCGGGACTCACGCAACAATGAGCAGTTCTTC. Protein: CASSFRDSRNNEQFF.

This chain links TRBV12-3 or TRBV12-4 with TRBJ1-2, with D uncertain. Trimming cost V 4 bases and J 4 bases, with 7 bases left between them. The CDR3 is made up of 12 amino acids. CDR3 sequence: CASSYGTYGYTF. DNA of the CDR3: TGTGCCAGCAGTTATGGCACCTATGGCTACACCTTC.

The chain joins TRBV18 to TRBJ2-1, with 8 bases fitting TRBD2. The germline V gene encodes CDR1 KGHSH and CDR2 LQKENI. This CDR3 is built from 16 residues. V shed 5 bases, J shed 5 bases, and the junction held 11 bases outside the gene matches. The CDR3 DNA is TGTGCCAGCTCATCCGCCGGGGCGGGGGGTCACAATGAGCAGTTCTTC. Its translation is CASSSAGAGGHNEQFF.

This sequence joins TRBV7-6 and TRBJ2-7; 9 bases are shared with TRBD1. The germline V gene has CDR1 SGHVS and CDR2 FNYEAQ. The V segment lost 5 bases and the J segment 5 bases; nucleotides outside the gene matches: 13. The CDR3 consists of 16 residues. The CDR3 reads CASSLGGTGKGHEQYF. In DNA form, the CDR3 reads TGTGCCAGCAGCCTCGGGGGGACAGGGAAGGGGCACGAGCAGTACTTC.

This sequence joins TRBV11-2 and TRBJ1-2; perhaps TRBD1 as D (5 bases). The V end was cut by 6 bases, the J end by 0 bases, with 14 bases between. In germline, CDR1 is SGHAT, CDR2 FQNNGV. There are 15 residues in the CDR3. CDR3 in amino acids: CASSKTGPANYGYTF. DNA of the CDR3: TGTGCCAGCAGTAAAACAGGCCCCGCTAACTATGGCTACACCTTC.

The chain employs TRBV3-1 (or the pseudogene TRBV3-2) and TRBJ1-6; no clear D. Trimming took 3 bases from V and 2 from J, leaving 5 bases between them. Germline lookup yields CDR1 LGHDT and CDR2 YNNKEL (reference sequence). CDR3 size: 14 residues. The chain's CDR3 is CASSQGPYNSPLHF. CDR3 bases: TGTGCCAGCAGCCAGGGCCCCTATAATTCACCCCTCCACTTT.

The chain joins TRBV6-1 to TRBJ1-1; possibly TRBD1 for D (5 bases). Trimming left V 3 bases short and J 6 bases short, with 17 bases between. Germline assignment: CDR1 MNHNS and CDR2 SASEGT. This CDR3 contains 15 residues. The CDR3 is CASSDGGVALAEAFF. The CDR3 nucleotides are TGTGCCAGCAGTGATGGGGGGGTGGCCTTGGCTGAAGCTTTCTTT.

The chain combines TRBV3-1 (or the pseudogene TRBV3-2) with TRBJ1-5, with 9 bases identical to TRBD1. V was clipped by 5 bases and J by 5 bases; unmatched bases: 4. The CDR3 covers 14 residues. Germline CDR1 and CDR2: LGHDT and YNNKEL (reference sequence). The CDR3 DNA sequence: TGTGCCAGCAGCGCCGGGACAGGGCATCAGCCCCAGCATTTT. It encodes CASSAGTGHQPQHF.

The gene calls are TRBV11-2 and TRBJ2-5; possible D gene TRBD1, 6 bases. The V and J ends lost 6 bases and 3 bases respectively, with 11 bases between them. Germline CDR1 SGHAT, CDR2 FQNNGV. The CDR3 loop spans 13 amino acids. The DNA of the CDR3 is TGTGCCAGCAGGTCCGGGACAAAAGAGACCCAGTACTTC. This gives the protein CASRSGTKETQYF.

The chain has TRBV3-1 (or the pseudogene TRBV3-2) and TRBJ1-2; the D gene is possibly TRBD1 (6 bases). V shed 1 base and J shed 0 bases, with 9 bases lying between them. The germline V gene has CDR1 LGHDT and CDR2 YNNKEL (reference sequence). The CDR3 extends over 15 amino acids. This chain's CDR3 is CASSQVGTTNYGYTF. The CDR3 coding sequence is TGTGCCAGCAGCCAAGTCGGGACAACTAACTATGGCTACACCTTC.

This clone was picked up one time. The V and J genes are TRBV9 and TRBJ2-2; D possibly corresponds to TRBD1 (6 bases). The V gene lost 0 bases and the J gene lost 4 bases, with 10 bases spanning the gap. Germline CDR1 and CDR2: SGDLS and YYNGEE. The CDR3 covers 15 residues. CDR3 residues: CASSVVDRGTGELFF. Written as DNA, the CDR3 is TGTGCCAGCAGCGTAGTGGACAGAGGCACCGGGGAGCTGTTTTTT.